This note documents a single T cell receptor (beta chain) sequence. The data were taken from a study of shared clonotypes between healthy human individuals. CD8 cells classed as naive were CD45RO-negative and positively selected for CCR7, excluding terminally differentiated effector memory CD45RA+ cells. All donors were healthy HIV-negative adults lacking recent acute infections or vaccinations. The method was immunoSEQ multiplex PCR; TCRdb's version includes in-frame clones alone and lacks a portion of them. Counted here are under 1 million clones, roughly 96% occurring once; the ten biggest clones make up less than 0.3%. This sequence originates from a man younger than 40 in good health. The sequencing sample was made of naive CD8+ T cells sorted from blood.

Written as DNA, the CDR3 is TGCGCCAGCAGCCAAGAAGGCGCTGGGGCGGGAGAAAGAGGCCACCTCACAGATACGCAGTATTTT. It translates to CASSQEGAGAGERGHLTDTQYF. V and J are TRBV4-1 and TRBJ2-3; 7 positions agree with TRBD2. Germline loops: CDR1 MGHRA, CDR2 YSYEKL. The CDR3 runs 22 residues. Losses at the gene ends were 0 bases for V and 2 bases for J; bases not matched to a gene: 23.